Listed here are 7 T cell receptor beta chains from one sample, sequenced in a study of CD8 T cells in Susac syndrome. It was with random hexamers that roughly 0.45 to 1 ug RNA was reverse transcribed. TCRdb called the immunoSEQ multiplex PCR reads again in MiXCR, with one record for every CDR3 protein. This repertoire shows under 250,000 distinct CDR3 sequences, around 93% found once; its top ten account for around 0.07%. Input material: CD4+ T cells from PBMCs. All receptors derive from a human donor with multiple sclerosis.

The chain links TRBV11-1 to TRBJ2-3, with D perhaps being TRBD1 or TRBD2 (5 bases each). Germline CDR1 is SGHAT and CDR2 is FQDESV (reference sequence). CDR3 size: 13 residues. With 5 bases removed from V and 7 bases from J, the gap between germline ends came to 13 bases. CDR3 residues: CASSPRRTNTQYF. CDR3 nucleotides: TGTGCCAGCAGCCCCCGGAGGACAAATACGCAGTATTTT.

The chain links TRBV12-2 to TRBJ1-1; the DNA was not compared with TRBD1, the D call given in the table. TRBV12-2 is a pseudogene locus. The CDR3 loop spans 17 amino acids. The CDR3 region is CASRKRTGLFPHREAFF. CDR3 DNA: TGTGCAAGTCGCAAACGGACAGGGCTCTTTCCACATCGTGAAGCTTTCTTT.

This chain joins TRBV13 and TRBJ2-4; the D gene is possibly TRBD1 (6 bases). Germline V gene data show CDR1 as PRHDT and CDR2 as FYEKMQ (reference sequence). Trimming took 5 bases from V and 0 from J, leaving 14 bases between them. The CDR3 is 16 residues long. CDR3 coding DNA: TGTGCCAGCAGCCTCCGGACAGAACTAGCCAAAAACATTCAGTACTTC. Its protein product is CASSLRTELAKNIQYF.

This clonotype was detected only once. V gene TRBV20-1 combines with J gene TRBJ1-2; D remains unclear. The CDR3 consists of 14 residues. Per germline, CDR1 DFQATT and CDR2 SNEGSKA (reference sequence). V was trimmed by 1 base and J by 2 bases, leaving 11 bases between them. CDR3 in amino acids: CSARVPYGNYGYTF. CDR3 nucleotide sequence: TGCAGTGCTAGAGTGCCCTACGGGAACTATGGCTACACCTTC.

This clonotype was picked up a small number of times. This chain links TRBV7-9 with TRBJ1-5; D gene uncertain. V was cut by 4 bases and J by 5 bases, with 6 bases left in between. The CDR3 loop spans 12 amino acids. Germline V lookup: CDR1 SEHNR, CDR2 FQNEAQ (reference sequence). The CDR3 DNA reads TGTGCCAGCAGCTCTCCAGATCAGCCCCAGCATTTT. Its protein is CASSSPDQPQHF.

The chain employs TRBV5-8 and TRBJ2-2, with D unclear. V lost 4 bases and J lost 3, with 10 bases in between. The CDR3 contains 14 residues. The V gene's germline CDR1 is SGHTS and CDR2 YDEGEE. This CDR3 reads CASSRHRYTGELFF. The DNA of the CDR3 is TGTGCCAGCAGCAGACATCGGTACACCGGGGAGCTGTTTTTT.

V usage is TRBV5-1 and J usage is TRBJ1-6; D unclear. CDR3 length: 13 residues. Germline assignment: CDR1 SGHRS and CDR2 YFSETQ. Trimming removed 4 bases from V and 7 bases from J, with 9 bases in between. The CDR3 nucleotides are TGCGCCAGCAGCGGGAACGTAAATTCACCCCTCCACTTT. Encoded protein: CASSGNVNSPLHF.